A single sample gave rise to the 12 T cell receptor beta chains below, sequenced in a study of blood T cell repertoires in COVID-19 (dated by TCRdb to about 2020). The library was made by the immunoSEQ multiplex PCR assay. The immuneACCESS repertoire file appears here via TCRdb, limited to in-frame rearrangements. These files lack a portion of the clones; in checked studies, under half of the deficit traces to unresolved V genes, and the cause of the others is not known. For this sample there are about 150,000 clones; 85% to 90% appear just once. Roughly 15% of the sample goes to the ten largest clones. The sequenced material came from peripheral blood. The receptors stem from a woman aged 40-49 years with acute or convalescent COVID-19.

The rearrangement links TRBV6-5 to TRBJ2-1; no reliable D call. V shed 2 bases and J shed 9 bases, with 11 bases lying between them. The CDR3 runs 13 residues. CDR1 and CDR2 from the germline V gene are MNHEY and SVGAGI. CDR3: CASSYRQRIEQFF. The CDR3 DNA reads TGTGCCAGCAGTTACCGGCAGCGAATTGAGCAGTTCTTC.

The gene calls are TRBV7-3 and TRBJ2-5; possible D gene TRBD1, 6 bases. CDR1 and CDR2 from the germline V gene are SGHTA and FQGTGA. Trimming took off 2 bases at V and 1 base at J, with 11 bases between the two ends. This CDR3 has 15 residues. The CDR3 coding sequence is TGTGCCAGCAGCTTACAGGGGCAGTCCCAAGAGACCCAGTACTTC. Its protein is CASSLQGQSQETQYF.

The chain recombines TRBV6-2 or TRBV6-3 with TRBJ2-3; D is perhaps TRBD1 (7 bases). CDR1 is MNHEY, CDR2 SVGEGT, per germline. CDR3 size: 15 residues. V shed 1 base and J shed 6 bases, with 14 bases lying between them. The CDR3 coding sequence is TGTGCCAGCAGTTACTGGAGGGGGCAATTGGATACGCAGTATTTT. Protein product: CASSYWRGQLDTQYF.

The rearrangement joins TRBV5-4 to TRBJ2-3, with D unresolved. The CDR3 sequence is 14 residues long. The V gene's germline CDR1 is SGHNT and CDR2 YYREEE (reference sequence). Trimming cost V 7 bases and J 1 base, with 13 bases left between them. For the CDR3, the DNA is TGTGCCAGCGGCTCTCTGTCGGGCACAGATACGCAGTATTTT. Translation gives CASGSLSGTDTQYF.

The chain combines TRBV5-1 with TRBJ2-4; 7 positions match TRBD2. This CDR3 is 16 amino acids long. Germline V lookup: CDR1 SGHRS, CDR2 YFSETQ. The junction had 6 bases not matched to a gene; V was cut back by 3 bases and J by 0 bases. CDR3: CASSSTGTTAKNIQYF. The CDR3 DNA is TGCGCCAGCAGCTCGACCGGGACTACAGCCAAAAACATTCAGTACTTC.

The chain recombines TRBV6-5 with TRBJ1-1; tentatively, D is TRBD1 (6 bases). Trimming took off 4 bases at V and 1 base at J, with 7 bases between the two ends. The CDR3 loop spans 13 amino acids. Germline V gene sequence: CDR1 MNHEY, CDR2 SVGAGI. Here the CDR3 reads CASSLTGNTEAFF. The CDR3 DNA reads as TGTGCCAGCAGTTTGACAGGGAACACTGAAGCTTTCTTT.

This rearrangement joins TRBV30 to TRBJ2-6, with D perhaps TRBD2 (5 bases). Germline values: CDR1 GTSNPN, CDR2 SVGIG (reference sequence). Between the trimmed V and J ends, which lost 3 bases and 0 bases, there was a span of 15 bases. There are 17 residues in the CDR3. The CDR3 DNA follows: TGTGCCTGGAGGTCGAAGGACTCAAGCTCTGGGGCCAACGTCCTGACTTTC. It codes for CAWRSKDSSSGANVLTF.

Only a few counts were recorded for this clone. The J gene is TRBJ2-1, the V gene TRBV9; TRBD2 matches at 7 bases. The V gene end was trimmed by 0 bases and the J gene end by 9 bases; junction bases not matched to a gene: 6. Germline V gene lookup returns CDR1 SGDLS and CDR2 YYNGEE. This CDR3 is built from 14 residues. The CDR3 region has the DNA TGTGCCAGCAGCGTAGGGGCTAGCGGTGGTGAGCAGTTCTTC. It yields the protein CASSVGASGGEQFF.

The chain uses TRBV7-3 and TRBJ2-2, with D perhaps TRBD2 (6 bases). Between the trimmed V and J ends, which lost 4 bases and 1 base, there was a span of 13 bases. Germline V lookup: CDR1 SGHTA, CDR2 FQGTGA. This CDR3 has 16 residues. CDR3: CASSSLAEGNTGELFF. The DNA for the CDR3 is TGTGCCAGCAGCTCCTTAGCGGAGGGGAACACCGGGGAGCTGTTTTTT.

V and J are TRBV5-1 and TRBJ1-5, with TRBD1 as a possible D gene (5 bases). V dropped 3 bases and J dropped 4 bases, with 11 bases sitting between them. Germline lookup yields CDR1 SGHRS and CDR2 YFSETQ. The CDR3 has 14 residues. The CDR3 sequence: CASSWDGGNQPQHF. The CDR3 DNA sequence: TGCGCCAGCAGCTGGGACGGGGGAAATCAGCCCCAGCATTTT.

The rearrangement uses TRBV15 and TRBJ2-7; weak D call: TRBD1 (6 bases). There are 13 residues in the CDR3. Germline V lookup: CDR1 LNHNV, CDR2 YYDKDF (reference sequence). V shed 3 bases and J shed 5 bases, with 11 bases lying between them. The CDR3: CATSSRDNDEQYF. The CDR3 region has the DNA TGTGCCACCAGCAGTCGGGACAACGACGAGCAGTACTTC.

The chain employs TRBV21-1 and TRBJ2-5; the D call TRBD2 from the table was never checked on the DNA. TRBV21-1 is given as a pseudogene. This CDR3 comprises 20 residues. DNA for the CDR3: TGTGCCAGCAGCAAAGAGGGGGAGGCCAGCGGGAGTAGTGGACAAGAGACCCAGTACTTC. Its protein product is CASSKEGEASGSSGQETQYF.